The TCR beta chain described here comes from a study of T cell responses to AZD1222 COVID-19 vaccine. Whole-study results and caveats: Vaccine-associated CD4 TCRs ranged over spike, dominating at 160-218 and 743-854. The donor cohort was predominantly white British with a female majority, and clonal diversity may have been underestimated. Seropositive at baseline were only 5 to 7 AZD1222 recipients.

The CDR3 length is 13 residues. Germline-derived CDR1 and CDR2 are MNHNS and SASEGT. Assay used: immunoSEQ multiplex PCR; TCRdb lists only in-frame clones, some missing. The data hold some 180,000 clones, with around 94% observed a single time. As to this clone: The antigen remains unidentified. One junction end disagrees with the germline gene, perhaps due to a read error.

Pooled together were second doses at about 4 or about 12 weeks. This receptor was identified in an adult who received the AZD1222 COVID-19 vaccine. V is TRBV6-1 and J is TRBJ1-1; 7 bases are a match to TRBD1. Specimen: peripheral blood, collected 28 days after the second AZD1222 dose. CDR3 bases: TGTGCCAGCAGAGAAGGGGGCCGGACTGAAGCTTTCTTT. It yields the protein CASREGGRTEAFF.